This T cell receptor beta chain appears in the sequencing data of a study of blood T cell repertoires in COVID-19. Study context: Sources were T cells, B-cell-depleted T cells, or PBMCs; the material itself was cDNA or gDNA.

CDR1 is SGDLS, CDR2 YYNGEE, per germline. The CDR3 has 14 residues. V lost 5 bases to trimming and J lost 0 bases, with 9 bases between them. TCRdb's copy holds only in-frame clones and misses some; the assay was immunoSEQ multiplex PCR. The repertoire consists of about 190,000 clones, with about 83% occurring once and the leading ten covering more than 3%. Participant age was roughly 18 to 100 years, and participants resided in 25 or so US areas. It was within 2 weeks before study entry that exposed participants met a COVID-19 case. The rearrangement uses TRBV9 and TRBJ1-3; a possible D gene is TRBD1 (6 bases). Specimen: PBMCs or T cells enriched from blood (not recorded which). This TCR was sampled from a woman under 40 who had been exposed to COVID-19. The CDR3 sequence: CASSLGASGNTIYF. The CDR3 nucleotides read TGTGCCAGCAGTTTGGGGGCCTCTGGAAACACCATATATTTT.